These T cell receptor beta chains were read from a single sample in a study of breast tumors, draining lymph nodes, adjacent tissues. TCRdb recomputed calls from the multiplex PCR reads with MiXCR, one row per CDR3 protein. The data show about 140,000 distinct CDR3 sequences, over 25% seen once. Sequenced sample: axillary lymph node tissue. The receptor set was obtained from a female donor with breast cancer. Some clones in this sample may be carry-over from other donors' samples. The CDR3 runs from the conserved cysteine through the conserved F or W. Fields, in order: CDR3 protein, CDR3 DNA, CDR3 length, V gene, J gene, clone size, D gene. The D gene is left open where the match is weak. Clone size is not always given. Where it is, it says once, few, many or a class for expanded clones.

CASSVGMTDTQYF,TGTGCCAGCAGCGTAGGCATGACAGATACGCAGTATTTT,13,TRBV9,TRBJ2-3,many,.
CASSDGYSNQPQHF,TGCGCCAGCAGCGACGGGTATAGCAATCAGCCCCAGCATTTT,14,TRBV5-1,TRBJ1-5,many,.
CASSLAAGRDEQFF,TGTGCCAGCAGCTTAGCGGCCGGAAGAGATGAGCAGTTCTTC,14,TRBV7-2,TRBJ2-1,many,.
CATSRKLVSEQYF,TGTGCCACCAGCAGAAAACTAGTCTCCGAGCAGTACTTC,13,TRBV15,TRBJ2-7,many,.
CASSRKLTGTNYGYTF,TGTGCCAGCAGTCGTAAGTTGACAGGAACCAACTATGGCTACACCTTC,16,TRBV7-2,TRBJ1-2,many,.
CASSLAAGGSKDTQYF,TGCGCCAGCAGCTTGGCTGCGGGGGGGAGCAAAGATACGCAGTATTTT,16,TRBV5-1,TRBJ2-3,.,TRBD2
CASSHEGFRRKGVFF,TGTGCCAGCAGTCACGAGGGGTTCCGGAGGAAAGGAGTGTTTTTT,15,TRBV6-2/TRBV6-3,TRBJ1-4,few,.
CASSLIPRESPLHF,TGTGCCAGCAGCTTAATCCCTAGGGAATCACCCCTCCACTTT,14,TRBV7-3,TRBJ1-6,many,.
CSATRQGKSYGYTF,TGCAGTGCTACCCGACAGGGGAAATCCTATGGCTACACCTTC,14,TRBV20-1,TRBJ1-2,many,TRBD1
CSARPSGRTGELFF,TGCAGTGCTAGACCTAGCGGGCGCACCGGGGAGCTGTTTTTT,14,TRBV20-1,TRBJ2-2,many,TRBD2
CASSLMESTDTQYF,TGTGCCAGCAGCTTGATGGAAAGCACAGATACGCAGTATTTT,14,TRBV7-6,TRBJ2-3,many,.
CASGTSYNEQFF,TGTGCCAGCGGGACCTCCTACAATGAGCAGTTCTTC,12,TRBV7-3,TRBJ2-1,.,.
CASSVSPSGELFF,TGTGCCAGCAGCGTGTCCCCCAGCGGGGAGCTGTTTTTT,13,TRBV7-2,TRBJ2-2,.,.
CASSPPDRGEDTEAFF,TGTGCCAGCAGCCCCCCGGACAGGGGGGAGGACACTGAAGCTTTCTTT,16,TRBV7-9,TRBJ1-1,few,TRBD1
CASSGGTYSYNEQFF,TGTGCCAGTAGTGGGGGGACATACTCCTACAATGAGCAGTTCTTC,15,TRBV19,TRBJ2-1,.,.
CASSGQGIRGNSPLHF,TGTGCCAGCAGCGGACAGGGAATTCGCGGTAATTCACCCCTCCACTTT,16,TRBV11-2,TRBJ1-6,many,TRBD1
CASSEKRDSNEQFF,TGTGCCAGCAGCGAAAAACGGGACAGCAATGAGCAGTTCTTC,14,TRBV7-8,TRBJ2-1,many,TRBD1
CATHSTGGTEAFF,TGTGCCACCCACTCGACAGGGGGCACTGAAGCTTTCTTT,13,TRBV19,TRBJ1-1,.,TRBD1
CASSYEGKDGYTF,TGTGCCAGCAGTTACGAGGGGAAAGATGGCTACACCTTC,13,TRBV6-5,TRBJ1-2,many,.
CASSLYTDTQYF,TGTGCCAGCAGTCTATACACAGATACGCAGTATTTT,12,TRBV3-1,TRBJ2-3,many,.
CASSLGTGRTEAFF,TGTGCCAGCAGTCTCGGGACAGGGAGGACTGAAGCTTTCTTT,14,TRBV28,TRBJ1-1,few,TRBD1
CASIKGTGDRSNQPQHF,TGTGCCAGTATTAAGGGGACAGGGGACCGGAGCAATCAGCCCCAGCATTTT,17,TRBV19,TRBJ1-5,many,TRBD1
CASSGWREGQDEQFF,TGTGCCAGCAGCGGCTGGCGGGAGGGGCAGGATGAGCAGTTCTTC,15,TRBV6-5,TRBJ2-1,few,TRBD2
CASSVEGVPSGNTIYF,TGTGCCAGCAGCGTAGAGGGGGTACCCTCTGGAAACACCATATATTTT,16,TRBV9,TRBJ1-3,few,.
CASSSTGFGPLSYNEQFF,TGTGCCAGCAGCTCGACAGGGTTCGGTCCCCTCTCCTACAATGAGCAGTTCTTC,18,TRBV3-1,TRBJ2-1,.,TRBD1
CASNRRMTTYGYTF,TGTGCCAGCAACCGACGGATGACAACCTATGGCTACACCTTC,14,TRBV2,TRBJ1-2,many,.
CSALTGNNSPLHF,TGCAGTGCCCTGACAGGGAATAATTCACCCCTCCACTTT,13,TRBV20-1,TRBJ1-6,many,TRBD1
CTSSRRRLVDPEQYF,TGTACCAGCAGTAGAAGGCGGTTGGTAGACCCGGAGCAGTACTTC,15,TRBV6-1,TRBJ2-7,.,.
CSARLATGDGYTF,TGCAGTGCTAGACTGGCGACAGGGGATGGCTACACCTTC,13,TRBV20-1,TRBJ1-2,.,TRBD1
CASSEQGADAGELFF,TGTGCCAGCAGCGAACAGGGGGCCGATGCCGGGGAGCTGTTTTTT,15,TRBV12-3/TRBV12-4,TRBJ2-2,many,TRBD1
CASSQEAGGSVYGYTF,TGCGCCAGCAGCCAAGAGGCGGGGGGCAGTGTCTATGGCTACACCTTC,16,TRBV4-1,TRBJ1-2,many,.
CASSIEAGGALHNEQFF,TGTGCCAGTAGTATAGAGGCAGGGGGCGCCTTACACAATGAGCAGTTCTTC,17,TRBV19,TRBJ2-1,.,TRBD1
CASSDRAGVSDTQYF,TGTGCCAGCAGTGACCGAGCGGGGGTATCAGATACGCAGTATTTT,15,TRBV6-4,TRBJ2-3,many,TRBD2
CASSSYDRGLSAFF,TGTGCCAGTAGTAGTTACGACAGGGGTCTCTCAGCTTTCTTT,14,TRBV19,TRBJ1-1,few,TRBD1
CASSLAGNEKLFF,TGTGCCAGCAGCTTGGCTGGTAATGAAAAACTGTTTTTT,13,TRBV5-6,TRBJ1-4,many,.
CSADRDSQETQDF,TGCAGTGCCGACCGGGACAGCCAAGAGACCCAGGACTTC,13,TRBV20-1,TRBJ2-5,once,TRBD1
CASRAGGAAGYTF,TGTGCCAGCAGGGCAGGGGGCGCGGCTGGCTACACCTTC,13,TRBV12-3/TRBV12-4,TRBJ1-2,many,TRBD1
CSATIQTQYF,TGCAGTGCAACTATTCAGACCCAGTACTTC,10,TRBV20-1,TRBJ2-5,many,.
CSARDLSSGSYNEQFF,TGCAGTGCTAGAGATTTATCTAGCGGGTCCTACAATGAGCAGTTCTTC,16,TRBV20-1,TRBJ2-1,.,TRBD2
CACSIGDVSYEQYF,TGCGCCTGCAGCATTGGGGACGTCTCCTATGAGCAGTACTTC,14,TRBV5-1,TRBJ2-7,.,.
CASTHERGQPQHF,TGTGCCAGCACACACGAGAGGGGTCAGCCCCAGCATTTT,13,TRBV6-6,TRBJ1-5,many,.